This is a list of T cell receptor beta chains from one sample in a study of shared clonotypes between healthy human individuals. Assay used: immunoSEQ multiplex PCR; TCRdb lists only in-frame clones, some missing. The sample shows about a million clones, approximately 80% of them seen only once. The sample taken for sequencing was memory CD4+ T cells from PBMCs. The receptors shown here come from a man aged 18 to 30 in good health. Some clones in this sample may be carry-over from other donors' samples. Each CDR3 is given with its conserved first and last residue. Each record gives: CDR3 protein, CDR3 DNA, V gene, clone size, J gene, D gene. A D gene is named only where the DNA matches it firmly. Rows may omit the clone size; those that give it use once, few, many or a size class.

CDR3aa: CAWSETNYGYTF
CDR3nt: TGTGCCTGGTCTGAGACTAACTATGGCTACACCTTC
v_gene: TRBV30
abundance: NA
j_gene: TRBJ1-2
d_gene: NA

CDR3aa: CASSYREWTEAFF
CDR3nt: TGCGCCAGCAGCTACAGGGAATGGACTGAAGCTTTCTTT
v_gene: TRBV5-1
abundance: NA
j_gene: TRBJ1-1
d_gene: NA

CDR3aa: CASSLDLDRAGTEAFF
CDR3nt: TGTGCCAGCAGCTTAGACCTGGACAGGGCGGGCACTGAAGCTTTCTTT
v_gene: TRBV11-2
abundance: NA
j_gene: TRBJ1-1
d_gene: TRBD1

CDR3aa: CATTTLAGGTEAFF
CDR3nt: TGTGCCACCACAACATTGGCCGGGGGCACTGAAGCTTTCTTT
v_gene: TRBV11-2
abundance: NA
j_gene: TRBJ1-1
d_gene: NA

CDR3aa: CASSRAGDTYEQYF
CDR3nt: TGTGCCAGCAGTCGCGCAGGGGATACCTACGAGCAGTACTTC
v_gene: TRBV6-5
abundance: once
j_gene: TRBJ2-7
d_gene: NA

CDR3aa: CASSLLASYGELFF
CDR3nt: TGTGCCAGCAGCCTACTAGCGTCGTACGGGGAGCTGTTTTTT
v_gene: TRBV6-4
abundance: many
j_gene: TRBJ2-2
d_gene: TRBD2

CDR3aa: CASTRTSGRTHEQFF
CDR3nt: TGTGCCAGCACGCGTACTAGCGGGAGGACCCATGAGCAGTTCTTC
v_gene: TRBV2
abundance: NA
j_gene: TRBJ2-1
d_gene: TRBD2

CDR3aa: CSVEDRLVASGSHEQYF
CDR3nt: TGCAGCGTTGAAGATCGTCTCGTGGCTAGCGGGAGCCACGAGCAGTACTTC
v_gene: TRBV29-1
abundance: NA
j_gene: TRBJ2-7
d_gene: TRBD2

CDR3aa: CAWRPLGGQGNPRAAEAFF
CDR3nt: TGTGCCTGGAGACCCCTCGGGGGACAGGGCAACCCCAGGGCGGCTGAAGCTTTCTTT
v_gene: TRBV30
abundance: NA
j_gene: TRBJ1-1
d_gene: TRBD1

CDR3aa: CASSPLEGAPEQYF
CDR3nt: TGTGCCAGCTCACCACTTGAGGGGGCGCCTGAGCAGTACTTC
v_gene: TRBV18
abundance: NA
j_gene: TRBJ2-7
d_gene: TRBD1

CDR3aa: CASSYSGQGSTGELFF
CDR3nt: TGTGCCAGCAGTTACTCGGGACAGGGTAGTACCGGGGAGCTGTTTTTT
v_gene: TRBV6-5
abundance: NA
j_gene: TRBJ2-2
d_gene: TRBD1

CDR3aa: CASSSPSTDTQYF
CDR3nt: TGCGCCAGCAGCTCGCCAAGCACAGATACGCAGTATTTT
v_gene: TRBV5-1
abundance: NA
j_gene: TRBJ2-3
d_gene: NA

CDR3aa: CAQGDETQYF
CDR3nt: TGTGCCCAAGGGGATGAGACCCAGTACTTC
v_gene: TRBV7-9
abundance: NA
j_gene: TRBJ2-5
d_gene: NA

CDR3aa: CASSVGQYYEQYF
CDR3nt: TGTGCCAGCAGTGTGGGACAGTATTACGAGCAGTACTTC
v_gene: TRBV6-1
abundance: few
j_gene: TRBJ2-7
d_gene: TRBD1

CDR3aa: CAISQTSGGSTDTQYF
CDR3nt: TGTGCCATCAGCCAGACTAGCGGGGGGAGCACAGATACGCAGTATTTT
v_gene: TRBV10-3
abundance: NA
j_gene: TRBJ2-3
d_gene: TRBD2

CDR3aa: CASRPVKFSGAGGNTIYF
CDR3nt: TGTGCCAGCAGGCCCGTTAAGTTTAGTGGGGCTGGTGGAAACACCATATATTTT
v_gene: TRBV11-2
abundance: NA
j_gene: TRBJ1-3
d_gene: NA

CDR3aa: CASSHQQLGGLNSYEQYF
CDR3nt: TGTGCCAGCAGCCATCAACAGCTCGGGGGACTTAACTCCTACGAGCAGTACTTC
v_gene: TRBV4-2
abundance: once
j_gene: TRBJ2-7
d_gene: NA

CDR3aa: CASSPPGTLETQYF
CDR3nt: TGTGCCAGCAGTCCCCCTGGGACTTTGGAGACCCAGTACTTC
v_gene: TRBV27
abundance: NA
j_gene: TRBJ2-5
d_gene: NA

CDR3aa: CASRKGAEDYEQYF
CDR3nt: TGTGCCAGCAGGAAGGGAGCGGAGGACTACGAGCAGTACTTC
v_gene: TRBV2
abundance: many
j_gene: TRBJ2-7
d_gene: NA

CDR3aa: CASSLDKSTGAFF
CDR3nt: TGTGCCAGCAGCTTAGACAAGTCGACTGGAGCTTTCTTT
v_gene: TRBV7-6
abundance: NA
j_gene: TRBJ1-1
d_gene: NA

CDR3aa: CASSYRIGQSQETQYF
CDR3nt: TGTGCCAGCAGTTACCGTATAGGACAGTCCCAAGAGACCCAGTACTTC
v_gene: TRBV6-5
abundance: NA
j_gene: TRBJ2-5
d_gene: NA

CDR3aa: CASRPMARRGDEQFF
CDR3nt: TGTGCCAGCAGGCCGATGGCGCGGAGGGGAGATGAGCAGTTCTTC
v_gene: TRBV2
abundance: NA
j_gene: TRBJ2-1
d_gene: NA

CDR3aa: CASSVGQMNTEAFF
CDR3nt: TGTGCCAGCAGTGTAGGACAAATGAACACTGAAGCTTTCTTT
v_gene: TRBV2
abundance: NA
j_gene: TRBJ1-1
d_gene: NA

CDR3aa: CASSLREGAPSSYNEQFF
CDR3nt: TGTGCCAGCAGCCTCCGGGAGGGGGCCCCCAGCTCCTACAATGAGCAGTTCTTC
v_gene: TRBV7-8
abundance: few
j_gene: TRBJ2-1
d_gene: NA

CDR3aa: CACTGTSGRETQYF
CDR3nt: TGTGCCTGCACTGGGACTAGCGGGAGAGAGACCCAGTACTTC
v_gene: TRBV30
abundance: NA
j_gene: TRBJ2-5
d_gene: TRBD2

CDR3aa: CASSRPGAASSYEQYF
CDR3nt: TGTGCCAGCTCGAGACCGGGAGCGGCGTCCTCCTACGAGCAGTACTTC
v_gene: TRBV18
abundance: NA
j_gene: TRBJ2-7
d_gene: NA

CDR3aa: CASSLSAGPQETQYF
CDR3nt: TGTGCCAGCAGTTTATCGGCAGGGCCACAAGAGACCCAGTACTTC
v_gene: TRBV28
abundance: NA
j_gene: TRBJ2-5
d_gene: NA

CDR3aa: CASSVTGQGANEQYF
CDR3nt: TGTGCCAGCAGCGTCACGGGACAGGGGGCCAACGAGCAGTACTTC
v_gene: TRBV9
abundance: NA
j_gene: TRBJ2-7
d_gene: TRBD1

CDR3aa: CASSLNWAVYNEQFF
CDR3nt: TGTGCCAGCAGTTTGAACTGGGCGGTGTACAATGAGCAGTTCTTC
v_gene: TRBV27
abundance: NA
j_gene: TRBJ2-1
d_gene: NA

CDR3aa: CASSQEWWTSDHNEQFF
CDR3nt: TGCGCCAGCAGCCAAGAATGGTGGACTAGCGACCACAATGAGCAGTTCTTC
v_gene: TRBV4-1
abundance: NA
j_gene: TRBJ2-1
d_gene: TRBD2

CDR3aa: CASREAGRQETQYF
CDR3nt: TGTGCCAGTAGAGAGGCGGGACGGCAAGAGACCCAGTACTTC
v_gene: TRBV19
abundance: NA
j_gene: TRBJ2-5
d_gene: NA

CDR3aa: CASSLSSGTYEQYF
CDR3nt: TGTGCCAGCAGTTTGAGTAGCGGAACCTACGAGCAGTACTTC
v_gene: TRBV28
abundance: NA
j_gene: TRBJ2-7
d_gene: NA

CDR3aa: CASSLTFNEQFF
CDR3nt: TGTGCCAGCAGCTTAACCTTCAATGAGCAGTTCTTC
v_gene: TRBV11-3
abundance: NA
j_gene: TRBJ2-1
d_gene: NA

CDR3aa: CASSQEEATGYGPKMGKLFF
CDR3nt: TGCGCCAGCAGCCAAGAGGAGGCGACCGGGTACGGGCCGAAAATGGGAAAACTGTTTTTT
v_gene: TRBV4-1
abundance: NA
j_gene: TRBJ1-4
d_gene: NA

CDR3aa: CASSLTVPMGKLFF
CDR3nt: TGTGCCAGCAGCTTAACCGTACCTATGGGAAAACTGTTTTTT
v_gene: TRBV11-2
abundance: NA
j_gene: TRBJ1-4
d_gene: NA

CDR3aa: CASSPFSNQPQHF
CDR3nt: TGTGCCAGTTCGCCGTTTAGCAATCAGCCCCAGCATTTT
v_gene: TRBV19
abundance: NA
j_gene: TRBJ1-5
d_gene: NA

CDR3aa: CASSLDFQETQYF
CDR3nt: TGTGCCAGCTCCCTGGACTTCCAAGAGACCCAGTACTTC
v_gene: TRBV18
abundance: once
j_gene: TRBJ2-5
d_gene: NA

CDR3aa: CAISERDSYTEAFF
CDR3nt: TGTGCCATCAGTGAAAGGGACAGCTACACTGAAGCTTTCTTT
v_gene: TRBV10-3
abundance: few
j_gene: TRBJ1-1
d_gene: TRBD1

CDR3aa: CASSDGRNRGYTF
CDR3nt: TGTGCCAGCAGTGATGGGCGGAACAGGGGCTACACCTTC
v_gene: TRBV28
abundance: NA
j_gene: TRBJ1-2
d_gene: NA